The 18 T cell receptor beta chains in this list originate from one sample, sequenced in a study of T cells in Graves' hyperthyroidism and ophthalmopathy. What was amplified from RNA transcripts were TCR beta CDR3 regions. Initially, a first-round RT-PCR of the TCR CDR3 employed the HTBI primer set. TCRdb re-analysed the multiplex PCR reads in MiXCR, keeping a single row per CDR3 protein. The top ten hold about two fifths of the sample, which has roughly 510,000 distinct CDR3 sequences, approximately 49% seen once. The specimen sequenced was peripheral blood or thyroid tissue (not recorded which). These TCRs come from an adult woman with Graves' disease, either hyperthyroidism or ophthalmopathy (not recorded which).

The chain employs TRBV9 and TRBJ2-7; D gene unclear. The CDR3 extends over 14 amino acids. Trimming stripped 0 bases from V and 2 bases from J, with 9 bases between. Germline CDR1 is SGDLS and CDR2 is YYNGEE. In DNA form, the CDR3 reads TGTGCCAGCAGCGTAGGACCCGGTCCCTACGAGCAGTACTTC. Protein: CASSVGPGPYEQYF.

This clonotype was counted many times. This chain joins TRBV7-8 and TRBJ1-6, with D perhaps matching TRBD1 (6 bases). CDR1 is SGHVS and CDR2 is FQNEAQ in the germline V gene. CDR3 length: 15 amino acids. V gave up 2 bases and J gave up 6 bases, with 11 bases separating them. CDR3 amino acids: CASSLRGVGNSPLHF. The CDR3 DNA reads TGTGCCAGCAGCTTAAGGGGGGTCGGTAATTCACCCCTCCACTTT.

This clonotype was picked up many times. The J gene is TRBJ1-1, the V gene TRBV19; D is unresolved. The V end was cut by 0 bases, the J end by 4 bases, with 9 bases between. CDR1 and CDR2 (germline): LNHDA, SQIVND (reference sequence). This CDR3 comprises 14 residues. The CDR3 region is CASSIEGLGTEAFF. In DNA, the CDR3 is TGTGCCAGTAGTATAGAAGGGCTTGGCACTGAAGCTTTCTTT. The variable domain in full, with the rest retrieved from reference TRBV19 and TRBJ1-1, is DGGITQSPKYLFRKEGQNVTLSCEQNLNHDAMYWYRQDPGQGLRLIYYSQIVNDFQKGDIAEGYSVSREKKESFPLTVTSAQKNPTAFYLCASSIEGLGTEAFFGQGTRLTVV.

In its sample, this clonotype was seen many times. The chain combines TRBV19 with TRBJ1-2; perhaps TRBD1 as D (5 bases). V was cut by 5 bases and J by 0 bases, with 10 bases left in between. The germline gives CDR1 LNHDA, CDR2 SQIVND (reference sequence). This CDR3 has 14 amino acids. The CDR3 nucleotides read TGTGCCAGTAGTTCGTCAGGGCCTAACTATGGCTACACCTTC. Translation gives CASSSSGPNYGYTF.

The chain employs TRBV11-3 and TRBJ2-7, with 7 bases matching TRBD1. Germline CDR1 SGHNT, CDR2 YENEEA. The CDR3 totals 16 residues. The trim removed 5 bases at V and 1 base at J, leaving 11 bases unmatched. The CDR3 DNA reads TGTGCCAGCAGCCGAGGGACAGCAGAAACTTCCTACGAGCAGTACTTC. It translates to CASSRGTAETSYEQYF.

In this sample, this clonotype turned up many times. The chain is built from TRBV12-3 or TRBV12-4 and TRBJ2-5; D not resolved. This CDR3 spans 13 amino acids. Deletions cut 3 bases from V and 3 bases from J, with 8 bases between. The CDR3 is CASSFLTEETQYF. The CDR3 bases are TGTGCCAGCAGTTTTCTCACGGAAGAGACCCAGTACTTC.

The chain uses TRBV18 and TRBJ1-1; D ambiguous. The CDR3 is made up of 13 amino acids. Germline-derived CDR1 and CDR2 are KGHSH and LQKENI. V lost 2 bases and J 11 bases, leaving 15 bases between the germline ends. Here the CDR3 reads CASSPYGVEVAFF. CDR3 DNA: TGTGCCAGCTCACCATACGGGGTCGAGGTGGCTTTCTTT.

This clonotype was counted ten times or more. The CDR3: CASSPTGQGLYEQYF. The CDR3 region has the DNA TGTGCCAGCAGCCCAACGGGACAGGGTTTGTACGAGCAGTACTTC. V usage is TRBV7-2 and J usage is TRBJ2-7, with TRBD1 identical over 9 bases. The germline gives CDR1 SGHTA, CDR2 FQGNSA. The V segment lost 5 bases and the J segment 4 bases; nucleotides outside the gene matches: 9. This CDR3 is built from 15 residues. Using reference TRBV7-2 and TRBJ2-7 for the parts outside the CDR3, the full variable domain is GAGVSQSPSNKVTEKGKDVELRCDPISGHTALYWYRQSLGQGLEFLIYFQGNSAPDKSGLPSDRFSAERTGGSVSTLTIQRTQQEDSAVYLCASSPTGQGLYEQYFGPGTRLTVT.

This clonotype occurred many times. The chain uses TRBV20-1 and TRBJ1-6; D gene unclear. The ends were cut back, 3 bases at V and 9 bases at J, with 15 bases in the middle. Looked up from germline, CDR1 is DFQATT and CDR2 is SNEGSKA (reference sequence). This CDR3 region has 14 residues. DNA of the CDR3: TGCAGTGCTAGCCCGAGAGATTGGGGTTCACCCCTCCACTTT. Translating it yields CSASPRDWGSPLHF.

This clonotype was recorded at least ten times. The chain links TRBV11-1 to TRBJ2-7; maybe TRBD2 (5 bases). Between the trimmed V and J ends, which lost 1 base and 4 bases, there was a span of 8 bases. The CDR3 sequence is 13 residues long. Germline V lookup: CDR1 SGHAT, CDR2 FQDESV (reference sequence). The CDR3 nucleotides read TGTGCCAGCAGCTTAGGTGGGAGATACGAGCAGTACTTC. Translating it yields CASSLGGRYEQYF.

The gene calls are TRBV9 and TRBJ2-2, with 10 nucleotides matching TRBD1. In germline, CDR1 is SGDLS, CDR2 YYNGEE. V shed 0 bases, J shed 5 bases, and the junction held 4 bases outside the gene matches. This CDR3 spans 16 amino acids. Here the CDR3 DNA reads TGTGCCAGCAGCGTAGGAGGGACAGGGGTGACCGGGGAGCTGTTTTTT. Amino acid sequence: CASSVGGTGVTGELFF.

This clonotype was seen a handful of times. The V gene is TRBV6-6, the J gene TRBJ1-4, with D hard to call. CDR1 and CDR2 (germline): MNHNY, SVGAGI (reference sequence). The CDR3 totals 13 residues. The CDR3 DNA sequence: TGTGCGACGGTTGAGGTTGGGAATGAAAAACTGTTTTTT. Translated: CATVEVGNEKLFF.

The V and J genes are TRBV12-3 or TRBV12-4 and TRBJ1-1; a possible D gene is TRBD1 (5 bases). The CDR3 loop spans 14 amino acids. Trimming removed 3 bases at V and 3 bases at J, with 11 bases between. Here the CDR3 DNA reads TGTGCCAGCAGTTTTGAGACAGAGTACACTGAAGCTTTCTTT. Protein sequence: CASSFETEYTEAFF.

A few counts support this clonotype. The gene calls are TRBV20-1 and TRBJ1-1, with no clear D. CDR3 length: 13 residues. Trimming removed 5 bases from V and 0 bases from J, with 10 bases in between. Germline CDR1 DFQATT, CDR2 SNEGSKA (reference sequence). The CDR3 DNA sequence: TGCAGTGCTGGGATAACAGTGAACACTGAAGCTTTCTTT. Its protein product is CSAGITVNTEAFF.

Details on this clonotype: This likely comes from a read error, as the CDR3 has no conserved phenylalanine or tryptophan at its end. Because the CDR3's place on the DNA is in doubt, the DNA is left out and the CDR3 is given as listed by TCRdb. The CDR3 loop reads CASSPSMTS. The genes are TRBV2 and TRBJ2-6; whether TRBD2, the table's D call, matches the DNA was not checked. Germline V gene lookup returns CDR1 SNHLY and CDR2 FYNNEI. A total of 9 residues make up the CDR3, ends included.

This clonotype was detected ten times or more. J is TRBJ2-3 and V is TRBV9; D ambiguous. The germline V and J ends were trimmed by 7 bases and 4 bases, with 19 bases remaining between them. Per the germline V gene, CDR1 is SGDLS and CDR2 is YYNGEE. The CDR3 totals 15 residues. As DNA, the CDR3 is TGTGCCAGCTCTTATTCGGATACGGGTGCAGATACGCAGTATTTT. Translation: CASSYSDTGADTQYF.

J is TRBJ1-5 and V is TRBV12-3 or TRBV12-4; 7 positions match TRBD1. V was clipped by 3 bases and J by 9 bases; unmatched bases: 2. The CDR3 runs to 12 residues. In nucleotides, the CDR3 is TGTGCCAGCAGTTTCAGGGGGGCGCCCCAGCATTTT. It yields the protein CASSFRGAPQHF.

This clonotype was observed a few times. This CDR3 is CAWSGPVLGTEAFF. The CDR3 DNA follows: TGTGCCTGGAGTGGGCCAGTTCTAGGGACTGAAGCTTTCTTT. The J gene is TRBJ1-1, the V gene TRBV30; D is undetermined. This CDR3 is 14 amino acids long. The V gene lost 1 base and the J gene lost 5 bases, with 14 bases spanning the gap. Per the germline V gene, CDR1 is GTSNPN and CDR2 is SVGIG (reference sequence).